Here is one TCR beta chain with its context. This entry is derived from a study of cytomegalovirus exposure and HLA in healthy donors. With 60 Vbeta and 13 Jbeta primers, the PCR was carried out. Using immunoSEQ multiplex PCR, the repertoire was profiled, and TCRdb retains in-frame clones only, with some absent. Found here are some 180,000 clones, about an eighth of them singletons; the top ten hold 7.8%. The germline V gene has CDR1 SEHNR and CDR2 FQNEAQ (reference sequence). Trimming cost V 5 bases and J 5 bases, with 12 bases left between them. The length of the CDR3 is 13 residues. Sequenced: PBMCs. The source of this sequence is a man aged 50-60 years in good health and CMV-seropositive. The J gene is TRBJ2-5, the V gene TRBV7-9; D is possibly TRBD1 (5 bases). The CDR3 sequence: CASSPGAVETQYF. CDR3 DNA sequence: TGTGCCAGCAGCCCTGGGGCTGTGGAGACCCAGTACTTC.